Here is one T cell receptor beta chain with its context. The data were taken from a study of blood T cell repertoires in COVID-19. Only in-frame clones appear in the TCRdb table, and some are missing; sequencing was by immunoSEQ multiplex PCR. The data hold more than 150,000 clones, with roughly 80% observed a single time. CDR3 length: 15 amino acids. The germline CDR1 and CDR2 sequences are LGHDT and YNNKEL (reference sequence). Unmatched junction bases numbered 4, after V lost 4 bases and J lost 3 bases. The sample comprised peripheral blood. The chain links TRBV3-1 (or the pseudogene TRBV3-2) to TRBJ2-1; 9 bases agree with TRBD1. This receptor was identified in a human donor in a cohort sampled during active COVID-19. The CDR3: CASSPRQGGYNEQFF. The CDR3 region has the DNA TGTGCCAGCAGCCCAAGACAGGGGGGCTACAATGAGCAGTTCTTC.